The 14 T cell receptor beta chains in this list originate from one sample, sequenced in a study of neoadjuvant anti-PD-1 for oral cavity cancer. The data were produced by immunoSEQ multiplex PCR, yet TCRdb's version contains in-frame clones alone and is incomplete. The table lists thousands of clones, 67% of them singletons, with over 3% in the top ten. Time point defined: after neoadjuvant nivolumab, at surgical resection. The sample consisted of PBMCs, taken after nivolumab (anti-PD-1) treatment. The receptors stem from a person aged 35-79 years with oral cavity squamous cell carcinoma.

The rearrangement joins TRBV10-3 to TRBJ1-1; D gene uncertain. The CDR3 covers 11 residues. Trimming cost V 6 bases and J 1 base, with 3 bases left between them. CDR1 ENHRY and CDR2 SYGVKD come from the germline V gene. CDR3 residues: CAIRKNTEAFF. Here the CDR3 DNA reads TGTGCCATCAGGAAGAACACTGAAGCTTTCTTT.

The chain uses TRBV14 and TRBJ2-1; 10 bases align to TRBD1. The V gene's germline CDR1 is SGHDN and CDR2 FVKESK. With V trimmed by 0 bases and J by 3 bases, 8 bases remained unmatched. The CDR3 contains 18 residues. CDR3 residues: CASSQEGWRTGGYNEQFF. The CDR3, as DNA: TGTGCCAGCAGCCAAGAAGGATGGAGGACAGGGGGCTACAATGAGCAGTTCTTC. Together with reference TRBV14 and TRBJ2-1, the CDR3 gives the full variable domain: EAGVTQFPSHSVIEKGQTVTLRCDPISGHDNLYWYRRVMGKEIKFLLHFVKESKQDESGMPNNRFLAERTGGTYSTLKVQPAELEDSGVYFCASSQEGWRTGGYNEQFFGPGTRLTVL.

This clone has just a few counts. This CDR3 is CASSRRPGGETQYF. The CDR3 nucleotides read TGTGCCAGTAGTAGAAGACCAGGCGGGGAGACCCAGTACTTC. The V and J genes are TRBV19 and TRBJ2-5, with a weak D call TRBD2 (5 bases). V was cut by 4 bases and J by 5 bases, with 14 bases left in between. CDR3 length: 14 residues. Germline CDR1 and CDR2: LNHDA and SQIVND (reference sequence).

The table lists this clone with a few counts. The chain links TRBV28 to TRBJ1-4; D uncertain. With 4 bases removed from V and 5 bases from J, the gap between germline ends came to 17 bases. Germline assignment: CDR1 MDHEN and CDR2 SYDVKM. This CDR3 region has 16 residues. This CDR3 reads CASSSRSAGSNEKLFF. The CDR3 DNA reads TGTGCCAGCAGTTCCCGTTCAGCGGGGTCCAATGAAAAACTGTTTTTT. The full variable domain, in which reference TRBV28 and TRBJ1-4 provide the parts outside the CDR3, is DVKVTQSSRYLVKRTGEKVFLECVQDMDHENMFWYRQDPGLGLRLIYFSYDVKMKEKGDIPEGYSVSREKKERFSLILESASTNQTSMYLCASSSRSAGSNEKLFFGSGTQLSVL.

The chain recombines TRBV9 with TRBJ2-1; D ambiguous. The ends were cut back, 0 bases at V and 7 bases at J, with 14 bases in the middle. CDR1 and CDR2 from the germline V gene are SGDLS and YYNGEE. There are 15 residues in the CDR3. DNA for the CDR3: TGTGCCAGCAGCGTAGGGGGATCCTTCTGGAATGAGCAGTTCTTC. This codes for CASSVGGSFWNEQFF. Together with reference TRBV9 and TRBJ2-1, the CDR3 gives the full variable domain: DSGVTQTPKHLITATGQRVTLRCSPRSGDLSVYWYQQSLDQGLQFLIQYYNGEERAKGNILERFSAQQFPDLHSELNLSSLELGDSALYFCASSVGGSFWNEQFFGPGTRLTVL.

V is TRBV6-6 and J is TRBJ2-7; D remains ambiguous. CDR1 is MNHNY, CDR2 SVGAGI, per germline (reference sequence). CDR3 length: 12 residues. The V gene lost 6 bases and the J gene lost 3 bases, with 9 bases spanning the gap. CDR3 residues: CASSPSRYEQYF. Here the CDR3 DNA reads TGTGCCAGCAGCCCCAGCCGCTACGAGCAGTACTTC.

This clone came up a few times. The genes are TRBV11-2 and TRBJ1-6; 9 nucleotides match TRBD1. Looked up from germline, CDR1 is SGHAT and CDR2 is FQNNGV. The V gene end was trimmed by 7 bases and the J gene end by 10 bases; junction bases not matched to a gene: 8. The CDR3 loop spans 14 amino acids. CDR3 residues: CASTRDRVGSPLHF. In DNA form, the CDR3 reads TGTGCCAGCACCCGGGACAGGGTTGGATCACCCCTCCACTTT. The complete variable domain, with remaining parts taken from reference TRBV11-2 and TRBJ1-6, reads EAGVAQSPRYKIIEKRQSVAFWCNPISGHATLYWYQQILGQGPKLLIQFQNNGVVDDSQLPKDRFSAERLKGVDSTLKIQPAKLEDSAVYLCASTRDRVGSPLHFGNGTRLTVT.

This chain links TRBV7-2 with TRBJ1-5; 11 nucleotides line up with TRBD1. The CDR3 runs to 17 residues. The germline gives CDR1 SGHTA, CDR2 FQGNSA. Trimming removed 1 base from V and 7 bases from J; junction bases left unmatched: 9. The CDR3 nucleotides are TGTGCCAGCAGCTTAGTGGCGAGGACAGGGGGCGGACAGCCCCAGCATTTT. It is translated as CASSLVARTGGGQPQHF.

CDR3: CASSLRTNSPLHF. The CDR3 coding sequence is TGCGCCAGCAGCCTGAGGACTAATTCACCCCTCCACTTT. The genes are TRBV5-1 and TRBJ1-6, with D unclear. V lost 4 bases and J lost 6, with 8 bases in between. Germline CDR1 is SGHRS and CDR2 is YFSETQ. This CDR3 is built from 13 residues.

This clone was seen a few times. This chain connects TRBV6-1 to TRBJ1-2; 7 bases line up with TRBD1. The CDR3 consists of 13 residues. Germline V CDR1 and CDR2: MNHNS, SASEGT. With 8 bases clipped from V and 4 bases from J, the junction kept 7 bases outside the gene matches. CDR3 DNA: TGTGCCAGCGGTACGGGACAGACCTATGGCTACACCTTC. It yields the protein CASGTGQTYGYTF.

This clone was seen only a few times. V is TRBV19 and J is TRBJ2-2; 7 bases line up with TRBD1. The junction had 6 bases not matched to a gene; V was cut back by 4 bases and J by 4 bases. This CDR3 has 15 residues. Germline-derived CDR1 and CDR2 are LNHDA and SQIVND (reference sequence). For the CDR3, the DNA is TGTGCCAGTAGTACCGACAGGGTTGGCACCGGGGAGCTGTTTTTT. Translation: CASSTDRVGTGELFF.

The chain combines TRBV11-2 with TRBJ2-5; tentative D call: TRBD2 (6 bases). CDR1 and CDR2 (germline): SGHAT, FQNNGV. CDR3 size: 15 residues. V gave up 1 base and J gave up 2 bases, with 11 bases separating them. The CDR3 bases are TGTGCCAGCAGCTTAGCTTTCGCGGGGCAAGAGACCCAGTACTTC. Translating gives CASSLAFAGQETQYF.

J is TRBJ1-5 and V is TRBV7-8, with a tentative D call TRBD1 (6 bases). The germline V gene encodes CDR1 SGHVS and CDR2 FQNEAQ. CDR3 length equals 15 residues. Trimming took off 1 base at V and 6 bases at J, with 13 bases between the two ends. DNA of the CDR3: TGTGCCAGCAGCTTAGTCGCAGGGGTAAGTCAGCCCCAGCATTTT. Protein product: CASSLVAGVSQPQHF.

This clone was counted once. This sequence joins TRBV28 and TRBJ1-1; 8 nucleotides agree with TRBD1. The CDR3 is 16 residues long. The V segment lost 5 bases and the J segment 4 bases; nucleotides outside the gene matches: 12. Germline CDR1 reads MDHEN; CDR2 reads SYDVKM. CDR3 residues: CASSPLMDRAGTEAFF. The CDR3 DNA reads as TGTGCCAGCAGTCCCCTTATGGACAGGGCGGGCACTGAAGCTTTCTTT.